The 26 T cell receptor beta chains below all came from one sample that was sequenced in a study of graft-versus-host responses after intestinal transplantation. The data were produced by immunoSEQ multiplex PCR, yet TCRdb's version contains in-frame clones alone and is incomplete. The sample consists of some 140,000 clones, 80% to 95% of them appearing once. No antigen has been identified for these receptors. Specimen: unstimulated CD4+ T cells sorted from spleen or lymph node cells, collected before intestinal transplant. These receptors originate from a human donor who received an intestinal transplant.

Here the CDR3 reads CASSLRGGTFNSNQPQHF. The CDR3 bases are TGTGCCAGCAGCCTCAGAGGCGGAACCTTTAATAGCAATCAGCCCCAGCATTTT. The chain couples TRBV28 to TRBJ1-5; D gene unclear. This CDR3 contains 18 residues. V lost 6 bases to trimming and J lost 0 bases, with 21 bases between them. CDR1 and CDR2 (germline): MDHEN, SYDVKM.

CDR3 sequence (DNA): TGTGCCAGCAGTTCCGCCCTCCCCACTGAAGCTTTCTTT. Amino acids: CASSSALPTEAFF. This sequence joins TRBV28 and TRBJ1-1; D unclear. The V end lost 4 bases, the J end lost 4 bases, and 10 bases lay between the germline ends. In germline, CDR1 is MDHEN, CDR2 SYDVKM. This CDR3 comprises 13 residues.

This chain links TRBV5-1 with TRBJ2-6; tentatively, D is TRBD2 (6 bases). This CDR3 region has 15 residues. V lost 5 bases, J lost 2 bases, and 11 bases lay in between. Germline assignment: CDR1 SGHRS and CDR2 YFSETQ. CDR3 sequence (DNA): TGCGCCAGCAGTTGGACTATAACTGGGGCCAACGTCCTGACTTTC. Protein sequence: CASSWTITGANVLTF.

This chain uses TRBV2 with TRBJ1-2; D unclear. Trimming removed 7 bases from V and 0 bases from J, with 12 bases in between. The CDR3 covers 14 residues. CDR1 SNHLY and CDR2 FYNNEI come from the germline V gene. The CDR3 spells CASKPSLTNYGYTF. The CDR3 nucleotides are TGTGCCAGCAAACCTAGCTTAACTAACTATGGCTACACCTTC.

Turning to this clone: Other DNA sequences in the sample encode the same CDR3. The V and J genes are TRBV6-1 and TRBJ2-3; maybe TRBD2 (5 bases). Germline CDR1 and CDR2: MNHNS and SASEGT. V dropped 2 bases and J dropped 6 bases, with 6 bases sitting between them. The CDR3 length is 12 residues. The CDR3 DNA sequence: TGTGCCAGCAGTGAACGCGGGGATACGCAGTATTTT. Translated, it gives CASSERGDTQYF.

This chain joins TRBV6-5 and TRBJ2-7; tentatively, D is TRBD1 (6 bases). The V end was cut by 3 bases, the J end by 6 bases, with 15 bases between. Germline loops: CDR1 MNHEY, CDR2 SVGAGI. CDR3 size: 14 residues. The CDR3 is CASSYTGLSGEQYF. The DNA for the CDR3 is TGTGCCAGCAGTTATACAGGGCTGTCTGGCGAGCAGTACTTC.

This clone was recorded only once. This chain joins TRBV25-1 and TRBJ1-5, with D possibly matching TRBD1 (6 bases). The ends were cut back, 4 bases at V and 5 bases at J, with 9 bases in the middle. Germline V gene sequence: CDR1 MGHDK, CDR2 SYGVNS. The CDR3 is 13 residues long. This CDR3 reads CASSAQGYQPQHF. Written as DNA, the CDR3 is TGTGCCAGCAGTGCCCAGGGGTATCAGCCCCAGCATTTT.

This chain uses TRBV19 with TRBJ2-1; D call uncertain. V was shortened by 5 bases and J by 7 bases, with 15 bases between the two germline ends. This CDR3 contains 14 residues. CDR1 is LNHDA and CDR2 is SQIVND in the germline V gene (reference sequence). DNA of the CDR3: TGTGCCAGTAGTCTCGGACCTCGAACGAATGAGCAGTTCTTC. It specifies CASSLGPRTNEQFF.

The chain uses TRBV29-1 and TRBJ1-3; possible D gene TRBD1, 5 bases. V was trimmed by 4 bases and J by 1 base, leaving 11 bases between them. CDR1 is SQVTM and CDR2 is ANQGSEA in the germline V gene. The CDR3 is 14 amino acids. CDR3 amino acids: CSVAQGSSGNTIYF. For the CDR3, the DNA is TGCAGCGTTGCGCAGGGATCGTCTGGAAACACCATATATTTT.

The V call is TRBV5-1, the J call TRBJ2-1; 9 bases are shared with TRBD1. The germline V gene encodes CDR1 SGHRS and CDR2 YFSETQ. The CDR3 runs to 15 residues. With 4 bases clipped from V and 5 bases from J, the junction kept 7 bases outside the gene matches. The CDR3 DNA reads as TGCGCCAGCAGCCTCGGACAGGGGATCAACAATGAGCAGTTCTTC. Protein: CASSLGQGINNEQFF. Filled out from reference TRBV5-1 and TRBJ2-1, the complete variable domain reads KAGVTQTPRYLIKTRGQQVTLSCSPISGHRSVSWYQQTPGQGLQFLFEYFSETQRNKGNFPGRFSGRQFSNSRSEMNVSTLELGDSALYLCASSLGQGINNEQFFGPGTRLTVL.

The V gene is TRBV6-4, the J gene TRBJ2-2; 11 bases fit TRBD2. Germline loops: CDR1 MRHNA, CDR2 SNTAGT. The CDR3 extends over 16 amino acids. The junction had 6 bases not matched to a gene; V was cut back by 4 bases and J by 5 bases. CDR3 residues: CASSVTSGVGTGELFF. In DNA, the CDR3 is TGTGCCAGCAGTGTGACTAGCGGGGTTGGAACCGGGGAGCTGTTTTTT.

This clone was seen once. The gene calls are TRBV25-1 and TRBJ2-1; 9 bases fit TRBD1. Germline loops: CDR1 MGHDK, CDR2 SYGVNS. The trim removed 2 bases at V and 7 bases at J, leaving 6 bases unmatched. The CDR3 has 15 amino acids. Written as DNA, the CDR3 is TGTGCCAGCAGTGAACCCGGGACAGGGTGGAATGAGCAGTTCTTC. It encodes CASSEPGTGWNEQFF. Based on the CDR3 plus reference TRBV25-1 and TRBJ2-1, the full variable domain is EADIYQTPRYLVIGTGKKITLECSQTMGHDKMYWYQQDPGMELHLIHYSYGVNSTEKGDLSSESTVSRIRTEHFPLTLESARPSHTSQYLCASSEPGTGWNEQFFGPGTRLTVL.

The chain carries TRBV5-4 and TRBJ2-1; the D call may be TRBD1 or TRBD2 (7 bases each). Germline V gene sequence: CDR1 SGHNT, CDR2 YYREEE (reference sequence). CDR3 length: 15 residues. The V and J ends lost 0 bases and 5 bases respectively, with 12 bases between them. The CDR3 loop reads CASSLGGGQHNEQFF. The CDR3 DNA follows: TGTGCCAGCAGCTTGGGCGGGGGACAGCACAATGAGCAGTTCTTC.

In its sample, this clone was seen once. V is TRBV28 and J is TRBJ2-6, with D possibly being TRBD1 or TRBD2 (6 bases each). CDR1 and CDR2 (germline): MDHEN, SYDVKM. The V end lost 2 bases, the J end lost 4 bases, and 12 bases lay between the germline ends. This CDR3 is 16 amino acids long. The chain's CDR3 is CASSLVGGPGANVLTF. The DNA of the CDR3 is TGTGCCAGCAGTTTAGTTGGGGGGCCCGGGGCCAACGTCCTGACTTTC. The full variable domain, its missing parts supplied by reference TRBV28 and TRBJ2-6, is DVKVTQSSRYLVKRTGEKVFLECVQDMDHENMFWYRQDPGLGLRLIYFSYDVKMKEKGDIPEGYSVSREKKERFSLILESASTNQTSMYLCASSLVGGPGANVLTFGAGSRLTVL.

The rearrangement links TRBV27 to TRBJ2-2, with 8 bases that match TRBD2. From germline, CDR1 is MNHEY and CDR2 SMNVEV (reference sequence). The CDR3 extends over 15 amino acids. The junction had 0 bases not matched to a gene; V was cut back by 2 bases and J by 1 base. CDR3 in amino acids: CASSLAGGNTGELFF. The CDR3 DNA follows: TGTGCCAGCAGTTTAGCGGGAGGGAACACCGGGGAGCTGTTTTTT.

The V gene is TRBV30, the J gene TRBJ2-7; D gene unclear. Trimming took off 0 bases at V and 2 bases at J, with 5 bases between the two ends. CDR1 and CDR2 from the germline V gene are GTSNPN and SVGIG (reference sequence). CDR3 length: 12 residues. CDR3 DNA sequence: TGTGCCTGGAGTGTCAGTACCTACGAGCAGTACTTC. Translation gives CAWSVSTYEQYF.

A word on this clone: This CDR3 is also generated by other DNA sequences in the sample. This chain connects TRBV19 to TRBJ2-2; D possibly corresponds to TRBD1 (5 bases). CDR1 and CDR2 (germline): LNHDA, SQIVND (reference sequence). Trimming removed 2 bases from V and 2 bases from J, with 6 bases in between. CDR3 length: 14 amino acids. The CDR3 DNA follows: TGTGCCAGTAGTATACAGGGTAACACCGGGGAGCTGTTTTTT. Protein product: CASSIQGNTGELFF.

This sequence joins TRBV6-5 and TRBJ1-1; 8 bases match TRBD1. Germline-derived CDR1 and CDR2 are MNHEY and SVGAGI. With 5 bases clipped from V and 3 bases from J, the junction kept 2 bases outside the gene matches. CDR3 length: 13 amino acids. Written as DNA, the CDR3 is TGTGCCAGCAGTACAGGGGGAGACACTGAAGCTTTCTTT. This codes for CASSTGGDTEAFF.

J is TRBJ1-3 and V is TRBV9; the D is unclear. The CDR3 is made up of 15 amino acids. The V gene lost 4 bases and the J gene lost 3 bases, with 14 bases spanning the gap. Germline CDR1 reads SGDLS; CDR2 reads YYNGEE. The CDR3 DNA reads TGTGCCAGCAGCAAAGACGAGGGAGATGGAAACACCATATATTTT. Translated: CASSKDEGDGNTIYF.

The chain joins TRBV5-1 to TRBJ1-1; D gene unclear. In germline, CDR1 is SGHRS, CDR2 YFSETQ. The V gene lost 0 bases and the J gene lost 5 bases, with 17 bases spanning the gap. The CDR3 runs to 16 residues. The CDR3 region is CASSLGIYRVGTEAFF. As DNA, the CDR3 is TGCGCCAGCAGCTTGGGTATCTATAGGGTTGGAACTGAAGCTTTCTTT. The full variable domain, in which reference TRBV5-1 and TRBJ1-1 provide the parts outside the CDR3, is KAGVTQTPRYLIKTRGQQVTLSCSPISGHRSVSWYQQTPGQGLQFLFEYFSETQRNKGNFPGRFSGRQFSNSRSEMNVSTLELGDSALYLCASSLGIYRVGTEAFFGQGTRLTVV.

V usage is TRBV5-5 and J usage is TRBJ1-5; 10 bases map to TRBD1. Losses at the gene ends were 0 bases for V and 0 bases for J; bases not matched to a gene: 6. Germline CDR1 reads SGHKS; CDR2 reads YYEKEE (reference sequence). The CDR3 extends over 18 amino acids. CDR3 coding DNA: TGTGCCAGCAGCTTGGCCGTGGGACAGGGGTATAGCAATCAGCCCCAGCATTTT. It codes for CASSLAVGQGYSNQPQHF.

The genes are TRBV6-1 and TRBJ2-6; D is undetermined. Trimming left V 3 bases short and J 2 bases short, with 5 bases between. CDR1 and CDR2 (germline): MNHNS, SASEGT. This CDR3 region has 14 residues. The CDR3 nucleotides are TGTGCCAGCAGTGAGTTGACTGGGGCCAACGTCCTGACTTTC. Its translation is CASSELTGANVLTF.

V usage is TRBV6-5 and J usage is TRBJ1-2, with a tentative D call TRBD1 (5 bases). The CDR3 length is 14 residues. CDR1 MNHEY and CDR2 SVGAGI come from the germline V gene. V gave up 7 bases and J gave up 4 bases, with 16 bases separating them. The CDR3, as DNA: TGTGCCAGCAAGCGGGTTGACAGCCTCTATGGCTACACCTTC. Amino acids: CASKRVDSLYGYTF.

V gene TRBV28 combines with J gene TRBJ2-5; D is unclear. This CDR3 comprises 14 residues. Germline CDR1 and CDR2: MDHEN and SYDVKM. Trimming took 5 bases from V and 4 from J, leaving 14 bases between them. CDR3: CASSPQWARETQYF. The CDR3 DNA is TGTGCCAGCAGTCCCCAGTGGGCCCGAGAGACCCAGTACTTC.

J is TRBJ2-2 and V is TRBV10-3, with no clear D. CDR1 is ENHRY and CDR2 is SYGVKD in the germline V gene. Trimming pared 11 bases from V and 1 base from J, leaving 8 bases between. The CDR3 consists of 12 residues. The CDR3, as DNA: TGTGCCTCACAACAGAACACCGGGGAGCTGTTTTTT. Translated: CASQQNTGELFF.

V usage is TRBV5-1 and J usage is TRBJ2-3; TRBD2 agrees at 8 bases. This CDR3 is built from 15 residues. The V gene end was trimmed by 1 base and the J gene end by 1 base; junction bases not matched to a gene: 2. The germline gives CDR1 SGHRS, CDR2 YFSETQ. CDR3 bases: TGCGCCAGCAGCTTGAAACTAGCGGGCACAGATACGCAGTATTTT. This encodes CASSLKLAGTDTQYF.